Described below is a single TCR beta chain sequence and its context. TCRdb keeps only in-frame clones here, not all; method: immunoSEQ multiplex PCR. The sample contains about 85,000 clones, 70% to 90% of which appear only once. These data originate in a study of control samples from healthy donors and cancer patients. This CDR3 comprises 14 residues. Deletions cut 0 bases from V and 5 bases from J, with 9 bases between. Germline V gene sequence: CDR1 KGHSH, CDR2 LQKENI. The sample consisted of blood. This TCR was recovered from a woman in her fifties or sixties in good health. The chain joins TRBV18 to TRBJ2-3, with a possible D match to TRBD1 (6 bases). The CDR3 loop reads CASSPPGTRDTQYF. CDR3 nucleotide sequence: TGTGCCAGCTCACCACCCGGGACAAGAGATACGCAGTATTTT.